These 2 T cell receptor beta chains originate from one sample sequenced in a study of cytomegalovirus exposure and HLA in healthy donors. Here immunoSEQ multiplex PCR was the method, and the copy in TCRdb shows in-frame clones only, minus some. The table has about 78,000 clones, roughly 95% seen once. The source material was PBMCs. All receptors come from a man younger than 35 in good health and CMV-seropositive.

The genes are TRBV2 and TRBJ1-3; D is possibly TRBD1 (6 bases). V gave up 5 bases and J gave up 2 bases, with 19 bases separating them. CDR3 length: 17 residues. CDR1 is SNHLY, CDR2 FYNNEI, per germline. The CDR3 DNA reads as TGTGCCAGCAGTAAACAAAGGGGGATCATGGCTGGAAACACCATATATTTT. Its protein is CASSKQRGIMAGNTIYF.

The CDR3 DNA is TGTGCCAGCAGCCCGTGGACAGGGGCTAATGAAAAACTGTTTTTT. This gives the protein CASSPWTGANEKLFF. The J gene is TRBJ1-4, the V gene TRBV5-6, with 9 bases lining up with TRBD1. This CDR3 has 15 residues. The V gene end was trimmed by 4 bases and the J gene end by 3 bases; junction bases not matched to a gene: 4. CDR1 and CDR2 from the germline V gene are SGHDT and YYEEEE.